This passage covers 25 T cell receptor beta chains from one sample sequenced in a study of blood T cell repertoires in COVID-19. Data came from immunoSEQ multiplex PCR; TCRdb stores just in-frame clones and leaves some out. The table records about 220,000 clones, approximately 82% of them present only once. Material for sequencing was peripheral blood. The source of these receptors is a woman of 80 years or more with acute or convalescent COVID-19.

The chain is built from TRBV2 and TRBJ1-5; TRBD1 matches at 11 bases. J lost 3 bases, V lost 4 bases, and 2 bases had no gene match. CDR1 and CDR2 (germline): SNHLY, FYNNEI. There are 15 residues in the CDR3. The CDR3 bases are TGTGCCAGCAGTGGGGACAGGGGGTACAATCAGCCCCAGCATTTT. Translating it yields CASSGDRGYNQPQHF. Full variable domain (missing parts from reference TRBV2 and TRBJ1-5): EPEVTQTPSHQVTQMGQEVILRCVPISNHLYFYWYRQILGQKVEFLVSFYNNEISEKSEIFDDQFSVERPDGSNFTLKIRSTKLEDSAMYFCASSGDRGYNQPQHFGDGTRLSIL.

The chain recombines TRBV7-9 with TRBJ1-1; TRBD1 matches at 7 bases. Germline loops: CDR1 SEHNR, CDR2 FQNEAQ (reference sequence). The length of the CDR3 is 15 residues. The V segment lost 2 bases and the J segment 4 bases; nucleotides outside the gene matches: 7. CDR3: CASSLLKGAVTEAFF. The CDR3 coding sequence is TGTGCCAGCAGCTTATTGAAGGGGGCAGTCACTGAAGCTTTCTTT.

The chain employs TRBV7-3 and TRBJ1-3, with D maybe TRBD1 (6 bases). The CDR3 has 15 residues. From germline, CDR1 is SGHTA and CDR2 FQGTGA. V lost 5 bases to trimming and J lost 8 bases, with 19 bases between them. CDR3 bases: TGTGCCAGCAGCCCAACAGGGTCTATCTCCGACACCATATATTTT. Protein product: CASSPTGSISDTIYF.

The table lists this clone with a few counts. The CDR3 region is CAGGVEGNTEAFF. The CDR3 DNA reads as TGCGCCGGCGGGGTTGAAGGGAACACTGAAGCTTTCTTT. The chain combines TRBV10-1 with TRBJ1-1; D is undetermined. The CDR3 extends over 13 amino acids. The V end lost 11 bases, the J end lost 1 base, and 14 bases lay between the germline ends. Germline V gives CDR1 WNHNN, CDR2 SYGVQD (reference sequence).

V and J are TRBV28 and TRBJ1-1, with 9 bases lining up with TRBD1. Germline V gene data show CDR1 as MDHEN and CDR2 as SYDVKM. V was clipped by 4 bases and J by 1 base; unmatched bases: 4. CDR3 size: 15 residues. The DNA of the CDR3 is TGTGCCAGCAGTTCCACGGGACAGGGGAACACTGAAGCTTTCTTT. Protein sequence: CASSSTGQGNTEAFF.

The chain is built from TRBV28 and TRBJ1-5; no definite D call. Germline loops: CDR1 MDHEN, CDR2 SYDVKM. V was pared by 3 bases and J by 7 bases, with 7 bases between. This CDR3 is 12 amino acids long. The DNA for the CDR3 is TGTGCCAGCAGTTTCGGGAAGCAGCCCCAGCATTTT. Translation gives CASSFGKQPQHF.

The V call is TRBV4-3, the J call TRBJ1-2; D might be TRBD1 (6 bases). CDR1 is LGHNA, CDR2 YSLEER, per germline. The CDR3 has 14 residues. V was cut by 4 bases and J by 4 bases, with 13 bases left in between. CDR3 nucleotide sequence: TGCGCCAGCAGCCCTCTGACAGGACCCTATGGCTACACCTTC. Encoded protein: CASSPLTGPYGYTF.

The gene calls are TRBV7-9 and TRBJ2-3; 9 nucleotides align to TRBD2. The CDR3 has 14 amino acids. The V and J ends lost 1 base and 10 bases, in that order; junction bases with no gene match: 6. Per germline, CDR1 SEHNR and CDR2 FQNEAQ (reference sequence). The CDR3 reads CASSLEGLARAQYF. The CDR3 DNA sequence: TGTGCCAGCAGCTTAGAGGGACTAGCAAGGGCGCAGTATTTT.

The chain carries TRBV20-1 and TRBJ2-3; TRBD2 agrees at 7 bases. Losses at the gene ends were 3 bases for V and 2 bases for J; bases not matched to a gene: 8. In germline, CDR1 is DFQATT, CDR2 SNEGSKA (reference sequence). The CDR3 covers 15 residues. The CDR3 here is CSASGGRGTTDTQYF. The CDR3 bases are TGCAGTGCTAGTGGAGGGCGGGGGACCACAGATACGCAGTATTTT.

The table lists this clone with a count of one. The J gene is TRBJ2-2, the V gene TRBV10-3; TRBD2 aligns across 10 bases. The CDR3 runs to 17 residues. Germline CDR1 is ENHRY and CDR2 is SYGVKD. Trimming at V came to 0 bases and at J to 3 bases, leaving 4 bases not matched to a gene. CDR3 sequence reads: CAISESSGGPHTGELFF. The CDR3 bases are TGTGCCATCAGTGAGTCTAGCGGGGGGCCGCACACCGGGGAGCTGTTTTTT.

This chain uses TRBV2 with TRBJ1-5; 8 bases match TRBD1. Germline V gene data show CDR1 as SNHLY and CDR2 as FYNNEI. V gave up 6 bases and J gave up 5 bases; unmatched junction bases: 6. The CDR3 contains 14 residues. This CDR3 reads CASSQDRGDQPQHF. The CDR3 nucleotides are TGTGCCAGCAGCCAAGACAGGGGAGATCAGCCCCAGCATTTT.

DNA of the CDR3: TGTGCCAGTAGTATAACACAGGGGGCGCTTATTGGAAACACCATATATTTT. Amino acids: CASSITQGALIGNTIYF. The rearrangement uses TRBV19 and TRBJ1-3, with 9 bases identical to TRBD1. The CDR3 loop spans 17 amino acids. J gave up 3 bases and V 2 bases, and 8 bases lay outside the gene matches. The germline V gene encodes CDR1 LNHDA and CDR2 SQIVND (reference sequence). Together with reference TRBV19 and TRBJ1-3, the CDR3 gives the full variable domain: DGGITQSPKYLFRKEGQNVTLSCEQNLNHDAMYWYRQDPGQGLRLIYYSQIVNDFQKGDIAEGYSVSREKKESFPLTVTSAQKNPTAFYLCASSITQGALIGNTIYFGEGSWLTVV.

CDR3 in amino acids: CASSLDSPNRYEQYF. The CDR3 nucleotides read TGTGCCAGCAGCCTCGACAGCCCCAACCGCTACGAGCAGTACTTC. The V gene is TRBV3-1 (or the pseudogene TRBV3-2), the J gene TRBJ2-7; the D gene is possibly TRBD1 (5 bases). CDR3 length: 15 amino acids. The germline V and J ends were trimmed by 4 bases and 3 bases, with 16 bases remaining between them. Germline V gene data show CDR1 as LGHDT and CDR2 as YNNKEL (reference sequence).

This chain joins TRBV18 and TRBJ2-2; 9 positions match TRBD2. Germline assignment: CDR1 KGHSH and CDR2 LQKENI. Germline trimming cut 2 bases from V and 0 bases from J; bases unmatched to any gene: 4. This CDR3 is 17 amino acids long. Here the CDR3 reads CASSPSPSGANTGELFF. The CDR3 DNA reads as TGTGCCAGCTCACCATCGCCTAGCGGGGCGAACACCGGGGAGCTGTTTTTT. The variable domain in full, with the rest retrieved from reference TRBV18 and TRBJ2-2, is NAGVMQNPRHLVRRRGQEARLRCSPMKGHSHVYWYRQLPEEGLKFMVYLQKENIIDESGMPKERFSAEFPKEGPSILRIQQVVRGDSAAYFCASSPSPSGANTGELFFGEGSRLTVL.

This clone was counted between two and nine times. The V call is TRBV25-1, the J call TRBJ1-2, with 9 positions matching TRBD1. The germline gives CDR1 MGHDK, CDR2 SYGVNS. V was clipped by 4 bases and J by 6 bases; unmatched bases: 3. This CDR3 has 13 amino acids. CDR3 residues: CASSAGQGHGYTF. The DNA for the CDR3 is TGTGCCAGCAGTGCGGGACAGGGTCATGGCTACACCTTC.

The J gene is TRBJ1-5, the V gene TRBV13, with D perhaps TRBD1 (6 bases). Trimming removed 5 bases at V and 11 bases at J, with 16 bases between. The germline CDR1 and CDR2 sequences are PRHDT and FYEKMQ (reference sequence). The CDR3 is 13 amino acids. In DNA form, the CDR3 reads TGTGCCAGCAGCGTTGGACAGCGGGAGGCCCAGCATTTT. It translates to CASSVGQREAQHF.

This clone was seen only a few times. The gene calls are TRBV9 and TRBJ1-2, with D unclear. The germline gives CDR1 SGDLS, CDR2 YYNGEE. Trimming shortened V by 0 bases and J by 5 bases, and 14 bases separated the two germline ends. The CDR3 length is 15 residues. CDR3 nucleotide sequence: TGTGCCAGCAGCGTAGCTCCAACCCGGGAGTATGGCTACACCTTC. Its protein product is CASSVAPTREYGYTF.

The chain links TRBV7-2 to TRBJ1-2; tentative D call: TRBD1 (6 bases). Germline CDR1 reads SGHTA; CDR2 reads FQGNSA. The CDR3 is 14 residues long. The ends were cut back, 5 bases at V and 4 bases at J, with 14 bases in the middle. The CDR3 DNA sequence: TGTGCCAGCAGCCCGACAGGCTACGTCTATGGCTACACCTTC. Protein sequence: CASSPTGYVYGYTF.

For the CDR3, the DNA is TGTGCCAGCAGTAAACAGACGACAGGGGGCTTGTATAGCAATCAGCCCCAGCATTTT. The encoded protein is CASSKQTTGGLYSNQPQHF. The chain is built from TRBV6-2 or TRBV6-3 and TRBJ1-5, with TRBD1 matching 10 bases. The junction had 13 bases not matched to a gene; V was cut back by 5 bases and J by 0 bases. Germline V gives CDR1 MNHEY, CDR2 SVGEGT. The CDR3 has 19 amino acids.

The chain links TRBV14 to TRBJ2-2; 9 nucleotides match TRBD1. The CDR3 has 16 residues. Germline V lookup: CDR1 SGHDN, CDR2 FVKESK. V dropped 4 bases and J dropped 2; count of bases not matched to a gene: 5. The CDR3 reads CASSLQTGGNTGELFF. The CDR3 DNA follows: TGTGCCAGCAGCCTCCAGACAGGGGGAAACACCGGGGAGCTGTTTTTT.

This rearrangement joins TRBV5-1 to TRBJ1-4; a weak D match, TRBD1 (5 bases). V dropped 4 bases and J dropped 0 bases, with 13 bases sitting between them. Looked up from germline, CDR1 is SGHRS and CDR2 is YFSETQ. This CDR3 has 16 residues. This CDR3 is CASSLDRFATNEKLFF. DNA for the CDR3: TGCGCCAGCAGCCTCGACAGATTTGCAACTAATGAAAAACTGTTTTTT.

The chain has TRBV7-8 and TRBJ1-2; 9 bases map to TRBD1. J was trimmed by 2 bases and V by 3 bases; bases with no gene match: 1. This CDR3 has 14 amino acids. Germline CDR1 SGHVS, CDR2 FQNEAQ. The CDR3 here is CASSFTGGNYGYTF. CDR3 DNA sequence: TGTGCCAGCAGCTTCACAGGGGGCAACTATGGCTACACCTTC.

The rearrangement uses TRBV9 and TRBJ1-4, with D hard to call. The CDR3 has 15 residues. Trimming shortened V by 2 bases and J by 5 bases, and 13 bases separated the two germline ends. Germline CDR1 reads SGDLS; CDR2 reads YYNGEE. CDR3 region: CASSVGGPLNEKLFF. In DNA form, the CDR3 reads TGTGCCAGCAGCGTCGGAGGGCCTCTAAATGAAAAACTGTTTTTT.

The chain joins TRBV7-3 to TRBJ1-6; 11 bases align to TRBD1. The ends lost 3 bases at V and 7 bases at J; junction bases unmatched: 2. The length of the CDR3 is 15 residues. Germline V gene sequence: CDR1 SGHTA, CDR2 FQGTGA. Here the CDR3 DNA reads TGTGCCAGCAGCTTGGGACAGGGGGTCAATTCACCCCTCCACTTT. Its protein is CASSLGQGVNSPLHF. The full variable domain, its missing parts supplied by reference TRBV7-3 and TRBJ1-6, is GAGVSQTPSNKVTEKGKYVELRCDPISGHTALYWYRQSLGQGPEFLIYFQGTGAADDSGLPNDRFFAVRPEGSVSTLKIQRTERGDSAVYLCASSLGQGVNSPLHFGNGTRLTVT.

The chain joins TRBV27 to TRBJ1-6; 11 bases are a match to TRBD1. Per germline, CDR1 MNHEY and CDR2 SMNVEV (reference sequence). The CDR3 loop spans 16 amino acids. V trimming: 9 bases; J trimming: 6 bases; junction bases outside the gene matches: 10. CDR3 protein: CASLFRDRGGNSPLHF. Written as DNA, the CDR3 is TGTGCCAGTCTTTTCCGGGACAGGGGGGGTAATTCACCCCTCCACTTT.